The text below deals with one TCR beta chain. Antigen specificity is unknown. The CDR3 spans 16 residues. Germline values: CDR1 MGHRA, CDR2 YSYEKL. The trim removed 6 bases at V and 0 bases at J, leaving 10 bases unmatched. The data stem from a study of a mutant IDH1 vaccine in newly diagnosed glioma. Time point defined: week 5, during vaccination. The vaccine gave 300 ug of a 20-mer mutant IDH1 peptide subcutaneously per dose. Method: immunoSEQ multiplex PCR; TCRdb's copy keeps in-frame clones and lacks some. This sample has 45,000 to 70,000 clones, with about 80% found just once. Source: PBMCs, taken from a glioma patient whose treatment included an IDH1 peptide vaccine. The receptor was derived from a man in his thirties or forties with glioma. The chain is built from TRBV4-1 and TRBJ1-1, with 7 nucleotides matching TRBD1. CDR3 nucleotides: TGCGCCAGCAGACTATCCCAGGGGGATTTGAACACTGAAGCTTTCTTT. Amino acids: CASRLSQGDLNTEAFF.